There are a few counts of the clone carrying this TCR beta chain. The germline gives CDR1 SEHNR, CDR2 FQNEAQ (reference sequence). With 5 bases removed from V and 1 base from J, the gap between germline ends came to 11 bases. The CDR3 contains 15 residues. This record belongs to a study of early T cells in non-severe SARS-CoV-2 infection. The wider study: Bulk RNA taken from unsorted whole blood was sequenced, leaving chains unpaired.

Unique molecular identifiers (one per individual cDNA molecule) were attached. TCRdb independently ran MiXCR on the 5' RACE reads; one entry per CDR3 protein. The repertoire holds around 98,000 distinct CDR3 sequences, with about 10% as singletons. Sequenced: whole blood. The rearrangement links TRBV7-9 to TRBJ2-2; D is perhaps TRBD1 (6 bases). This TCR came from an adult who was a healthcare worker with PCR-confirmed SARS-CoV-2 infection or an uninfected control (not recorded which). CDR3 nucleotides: TGTGCCAGCAGCCCCGGGACAAGGAACACCGGGGAGCTGTTTTTT. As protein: CASSPGTRNTGELFF.